The 30 T cell receptor beta chains presented below share a single source sample, sequenced in a study of cytomegalovirus exposure and HLA in healthy donors (dated by TCRdb to about 2017). Library prep was done by the immunoSEQ multiplex PCR assay. For the multiplex PCR, a mixture combining 60 forward primers for TCR Vbeta segments and 13 reverse primers for TCR Jbeta segments was used. The clones in this table, taken by TCRdb from immuneACCESS, are in-frame only. Not every clone is retained; where verified, under half of the shortfall comes from an unresolved V gene, and the cause of the rest is unknown. This sample is represented by 85,000 to 90,000 clones; 67% of them were singletons. Around 1.9% of the sample is held by the ten biggest clonotypes. What was sequenced was PBMCs. Receptor source: a young man in good health and CMV-seronegative.

V and J are TRBV10-3 and TRBJ2-2, with 12 bases matching TRBD2. Losses at the gene ends were 6 bases for V and 2 bases for J; bases not matched to a gene: 7. This CDR3 contains 17 residues. Germline V gives CDR1 ENHRY, CDR2 SYGVKD. CDR3 bases: TGTGCCATCAGGACGACTAGCGGGGGACCTAACACCGGGGAGCTGTTTTTT. Residues: CAIRTTSGGPNTGELFF.

The CDR3 nucleotides read TGTGCCAGCAGTTACGGGTGGGGGGACAATGAGCAGTTCTTC. Protein product: CASSYGWGDNEQFF. V is TRBV6-5 and J is TRBJ2-1; TRBD2 is a possible D gene (6 bases). Germline CDR1 is MNHEY and CDR2 is SVGAGI. Trimming took 2 bases from V and 5 from J, leaving 10 bases between them. The CDR3 has 14 residues.

This clone was observed a few times. The V and J genes are TRBV5-6 and TRBJ1-1; perhaps TRBD1 as D (6 bases). CDR3 length equals 13 residues. Trimming cost V 4 bases and J 8 bases, with 15 bases left between them. Germline V gives CDR1 SGHDT, CDR2 YYEEEE. The CDR3 sequence: CASSPPNDREAFF. The CDR3 DNA reads TGTGCCAGCAGCCCCCCGAACGACAGGGAAGCTTTCTTT.

The chain recombines TRBV5-1 with TRBJ2-3; 9 bases map to TRBD1. The CDR3 runs to 18 residues. Germline V gene data show CDR1 as SGHRS and CDR2 as YFSETQ. The V segment lost 9 bases and the J segment 6 bases; nucleotides outside the gene matches: 23. The CDR3 DNA follows: TGCGCCACCCAGCTTGGGGGTACACCGGGACAGGGAGCCGATACGCAGTATTTT. It encodes CATQLGGTPGQGADTQYF.

V usage is TRBV5-1 and J usage is TRBJ2-3; D is ambiguous. The ends were cut back, 0 bases at V and 2 bases at J, with 10 bases in the middle. Germline V lookup: CDR1 SGHRS, CDR2 YFSETQ. CDR3 length: 15 amino acids. CDR3 loop: CASSLAGDYTDTQYF. The CDR3 nucleotides are TGCGCCAGCAGCTTGGCCGGTGATTACACAGATACGCAGTATTTT.

V and J are TRBV19 and TRBJ1-5; 7 nucleotides match TRBD1. Per germline, CDR1 LNHDA and CDR2 SQIVND (reference sequence). The CDR3 loop spans 16 amino acids. J lost 4 bases, V lost 5 bases, and 11 bases had no gene match. The CDR3 DNA sequence: TGTGCCAGTAGTGAAGAAAGGGGACAGCCTAATCAGCCCCAGCATTTT. The encoded protein is CASSEERGQPNQPQHF.

The V gene is TRBV2, the J gene TRBJ1-2; tentative D call: TRBD1 (6 bases). V was pared by 0 bases and J by 4 bases, with 21 bases between. The CDR3 is 18 amino acids. CDR1 is SNHLY and CDR2 is FYNNEI in the germline V gene. CDR3 sequence (DNA): TGTGCCAGCAGTGAAGCCGGGGACGGGGACACCTCATTCTATGGCTACACCTTC. Protein product: CASSEAGDGDTSFYGYTF.

V is TRBV9 and J is TRBJ2-1; TRBD1 matches 7 bases. Germline values: CDR1 SGDLS, CDR2 YYNGEE. V dropped 0 bases and J dropped 3; count of bases not matched to a gene: 3. CDR3 size: 15 residues. As DNA, the CDR3 is TGTGCCAGCAGCGTAGGCCCAGGGGGCTACAATGAGCAGTTCTTC. It translates to CASSVGPGGYNEQFF.

This chain joins TRBV27 and TRBJ2-2, with D possibly TRBD2 on 7 matching bases. CDR1 and CDR2 from the germline V gene are MNHEY and SMNVEV (reference sequence). The V and J ends lost 3 bases and 3 bases respectively, with 14 bases between them. The CDR3 loop spans 16 amino acids. DNA of the CDR3: TGTGCCAGCAGTTTGGGGGGGGCAGCATACACCGGGGAGCTGTTTTTT. Its protein is CASSLGGAAYTGELFF.

This chain's CDR3 is CASSFPGETEAFF. CDR3 coding DNA: TGTGCCAGCAGCTTTCCGGGGGAAACTGAAGCTTTCTTT. The chain joins TRBV5-5 to TRBJ1-1; D possibly corresponds to TRBD1 (5 bases). Germline loops: CDR1 SGHKS, CDR2 YYEKEE (reference sequence). Trimming took 2 bases from V and 5 from J, leaving 10 bases between them. The CDR3 length is 13 residues.

The V gene is TRBV7-9, the J gene TRBJ2-1; 11 bases match TRBD2. Germline CDR1 is SEHNR and CDR2 is FQNEAQ (reference sequence). The CDR3 runs 17 residues. The J segment lost 7 bases and the V segment lost 0 bases, leaving 8 bases of the junction unmatched. Here the CDR3 reads CASSLALAGGPGNEQFF. The CDR3 DNA sequence: TGTGCCAGCAGCTTAGCCTTAGCGGGGGGGCCGGGGAATGAGCAGTTCTTC.

The V call is TRBV6-5, the J call TRBJ2-1; D may be TRBD1 (5 bases). The ends were cut back, 0 bases at V and 7 bases at J, with 13 bases in the middle. CDR3 length equals 15 residues. Germline V gene sequence: CDR1 MNHEY, CDR2 SVGAGI. CDR3 loop: CASSYSRQFANEQFF. DNA of the CDR3: TGTGCCAGCAGTTACTCGAGACAGTTCGCAAATGAGCAGTTCTTC.

This clone showed up just a few times. The chain links TRBV14 to TRBJ2-3; no firm D call. Germline V gene data show CDR1 as SGHDN and CDR2 as FVKESK. There are 13 residues in the CDR3. The V end was cut by 1 base, the J end by 6 bases, with 8 bases between. Written as DNA, the CDR3 is TGTGCCAGCAGCCAAGTCTACCGGGATACGCAGTATTTT. It codes for CASSQVYRDTQYF.

The gene calls are TRBV5-6 and TRBJ2-7; D uncertain. Germline CDR1 and CDR2: SGHDT and YYEEEE. The CDR3 sequence is 12 residues long. Trimming cost V 3 bases and J 3 bases, with 7 bases left between them. The CDR3 loop reads CASSSPSYEQYF. The CDR3 DNA is TGTGCCAGCAGCTCTCCTAGCTACGAGCAGTACTTC. Supplemented by reference TRBV5-6 and TRBJ2-7, the full variable domain reads DAGVTQSPTHLIKTRGQQVTLRCSPKSGHDTVSWYQQALGQGPQFIFQYYEEEERQRGNFPDRFSGHQFPNYSSELNVNALLLGDSALYLCASSSPSYEQYFGPGTRLTVT.

The rearrangement links TRBV5-4 to TRBJ2-7, with 8 bases fitting TRBD1. Trimming at V came to 4 bases and at J to 9 bases, leaving 9 bases not matched to a gene. Germline CDR1 and CDR2: SGHNT and YYREEE (reference sequence). This CDR3 is 13 amino acids long. The CDR3 DNA follows: TGTGCCAGCAGCCGGGGGCAGGGGGCGACGCAGTACTTC. Its translation is CASSRGQGATQYF.

The chain has TRBV27 and TRBJ1-4; 8 bases are a match to TRBD1. The ends lost 6 bases at V and 3 bases at J; junction bases unmatched: 3. Germline CDR1 MNHEY, CDR2 SMNVEV (reference sequence). There are 14 residues in the CDR3. The CDR3 here is CASRSQGANEKLFF. The CDR3 DNA follows: TGTGCCAGCAGGTCACAGGGGGCTAATGAAAAACTGTTTTTT.

This chain links TRBV5-1 with TRBJ1-1; TRBD1 agrees at 8 bases. CDR1 is SGHRS and CDR2 is YFSETQ in the germline V gene. V shed 5 bases and J 4 bases; nucleotides not matched to a gene: 7. The CDR3 is 14 residues long. CDR3 amino acids: CASSYTDRGTEAFF. The DNA of the CDR3 is TGCGCCAGCAGTTATACAGACAGGGGCACTGAAGCTTTCTTT. The full variable domain, its missing parts supplied by reference TRBV5-1 and TRBJ1-1, is KAGVTQTPRYLIKTRGQQVTLSCSPISGHRSVSWYQQTPGQGLQFLFEYFSETQRNKGNFPGRFSGRQFSNSRSEMNVSTLELGDSALYLCASSYTDRGTEAFFGQGTRLTVV.

This clone showed up just a few times. The V gene is TRBV29-1, the J gene TRBJ2-7; 9 nucleotides agree with TRBD1. After removal of 5 bases from V and 4 bases from J, the junction contained 6 bases not matched to a gene. The germline V gene encodes CDR1 SQVTM and CDR2 ANQGSEA. The length of the CDR3 is 13 residues. CDR3 amino acids: CSVRGGQGYEQYF. CDR3 nucleotides: TGCAGCGTTCGAGGGGGACAGGGATACGAGCAGTACTTC.

This clone occurred a few times. V gene TRBV7-3 combines with J gene TRBJ2-2; 10 bases line up with TRBD1. The CDR3 is 15 residues long. In germline, CDR1 is SGHTA, CDR2 FQGTGA. The trim removed 5 bases at V and 1 base at J, leaving 1 base unmatched. DNA for the CDR3: TGTGCCAGCAGCAGGACAGGGGGGAACACCGGGGAGCTGTTTTTT. As protein: CASSRTGGNTGELFF.

V is TRBV30 and J is TRBJ2-3, with D unresolved. V was cut by 1 base and J by 1 base, with 18 bases left in between. CDR1 GTSNPN and CDR2 SVGIG come from the germline V gene (reference sequence). There are 17 residues in the CDR3. In DNA form, the CDR3 reads TGTGCCTGGAGTGATAACCCCCTTGAGAGTGGCACAGATACGCAGTATTTT. The encoded protein is CAWSDNPLESGTDTQYF.

On this clone: This specimen includes other DNA sequences encoding the same CDR3. The rearrangement joins TRBV5-1 to TRBJ1-6, with TRBD1 as a possible D gene (6 bases). The V gene lost 3 bases and the J gene lost 7 bases, with 11 bases spanning the gap. Germline CDR1 is SGHRS and CDR2 is YFSETQ. The CDR3 has 14 amino acids. CDR3 nucleotide sequence: TGCGCCAGCAGCTCGGACAGCCGAAATTCACCCCTCCACTTT. Residues: CASSSDSRNSPLHF.

V is TRBV7-9 and J is TRBJ2-7; D is undetermined. The CDR3 is 14 amino acids. CDR1 is SEHNR and CDR2 is FQNEAQ in the germline V gene (reference sequence). V was clipped by 5 bases and J by 0 bases, with 11 bases between them. The CDR3 reads CASSPIGSSYEQYF. CDR3 DNA sequence: TGTGCCAGCAGCCCTATTGGTAGCTCCTACGAGCAGTACTTC.

This chain joins TRBV9 and TRBJ2-7; D gene ambiguous. The CDR3 spans 14 residues. Germline loops: CDR1 SGDLS, CDR2 YYNGEE. V was cut by 0 bases and J by 2 bases, with 9 bases left in between. CDR3 region: CASSVDHLPYEQYF. CDR3 coding DNA: TGTGCCAGCAGCGTAGACCACTTACCCTACGAGCAGTACTTC.

J is TRBJ1-1 and V is TRBV29-1; 8 bases align to TRBD1. Germline CDR1 and CDR2: SQVTM and ANQGSEA. J lost 4 bases, V lost 7 bases, and 8 bases had no gene match. The CDR3 has 13 residues. The DNA for the CDR3 is TGCAGCGCTATGACAGGGGACAGCACTGAAGCTTTCTTT. Its translation is CSAMTGDSTEAFF. The complete variable domain, with remaining parts taken from reference TRBV29-1 and TRBJ1-1, reads SAVISQKPSRDICQRGTSLTIQCQVDSQVTMMFWYRQQPGQSLTLIATANQGSEATYESGFVIDKFPISRPNLTFSTLTVSNMSPEDSSIYLCSAMTGDSTEAFFGQGTRLTVV.

J is TRBJ1-2 and V is TRBV5-1; TRBD1 matches at 8 bases. J was trimmed by 3 bases and V by 4 bases; bases with no gene match: 23. The CDR3 length is 20 residues. Germline lookup yields CDR1 SGHRS and CDR2 YFSETQ. CDR3 protein: CASSPNPLTGVRVGDYGYTF. The CDR3 nucleotides are TGCGCCAGCAGCCCAAACCCCCTGACAGGGGTTAGGGTTGGCGACTATGGCTACACCTTC.

This sequence joins TRBV6-6 and TRBJ2-3; 7 nucleotides line up with TRBD1. The CDR3 extends over 15 amino acids. The V and J ends lost 6 bases and 2 bases, in that order; junction bases with no gene match: 8. CDR1 and CDR2 from the germline V gene are MNHNY and SVGAGI (reference sequence). CDR3 in amino acids: CASRNPGQITDTQYF. Here the CDR3 DNA reads TGTGCCAGCAGGAATCCGGGACAGATCACAGATACGCAGTATTTT.

Regarding this clone: The junction shows a germline mismatch at one end, possibly a read error. This chain uses TRBV7-7 with TRBJ2-5; 14 nucleotides agree with TRBD2. Germline V gene data show CDR1 as SSHAT and CDR2 as FNYEAQ (reference sequence). This CDR3 is 18 amino acids long. The CDR3 protein is CASSLGRLAGGLGETQYF. As DNA, the CDR3 is TGTGCTAGCAGCTTGGGTAGACTAGCGGGGGGGCTAGGTGAGACCCAGTACTTC.

V usage is TRBV4-2 and J usage is TRBJ2-3, with 8 bases lining up with TRBD2. The CDR3 is made up of 16 amino acids. V lost 0 bases, J lost 6 bases, and 8 bases stayed unmatched. The germline gives CDR1 LGHNA, CDR2 YNFKEQ. The CDR3 coding sequence is TGTGCCAGCAGCCAAGATGACGGGGGGGCCCGGGATACGCAGTATTTT. Protein sequence: CASSQDDGGARDTQYF.

V gene TRBV28 combines with J gene TRBJ1-1; TRBD1 is a possible D gene (5 bases). V was clipped by 11 bases and J by 1 base, with 14 bases between them. CDR3 size: 13 residues. Germline V lookup: CDR1 MDHEN, CDR2 SYDVKM. CDR3 protein: CAGVSRANTEAFF. The CDR3 DNA sequence: TGTGCCGGGGTGTCCAGGGCGAACACTGAAGCTTTCTTT. Filled out from reference TRBV28 and TRBJ1-1, the complete variable domain reads DVKVTQSSRYLVKRTGEKVFLECVQDMDHENMFWYRQDPGLGLRLIYFSYDVKMKEKGDIPEGYSVSREKKERFSLILESASTNQTSMYLCAGVSRANTEAFFGQGTRLTVV.

V usage is TRBV18 and J usage is TRBJ2-5, with TRBD1 matching 10 bases. The CDR3 runs to 15 residues. With 2 bases clipped from V and 5 bases from J, the junction kept 5 bases outside the gene matches. Germline CDR1 reads KGHSH; CDR2 reads LQKENI. CDR3 bases: TGTGCCAGCTCACCATTGACAGGGGGCTTGGAGACCCAGTACTTC. Translation: CASSPLTGGLETQYF. Complete variable domain (other parts from reference TRBV18 and TRBJ2-5): NAGVMQNPRHLVRRRGQEARLRCSPMKGHSHVYWYRQLPEEGLKFMVYLQKENIIDESGMPKERFSAEFPKEGPSILRIQQVVRGDSAAYFCASSPLTGGLETQYFGPGTRLLVL.